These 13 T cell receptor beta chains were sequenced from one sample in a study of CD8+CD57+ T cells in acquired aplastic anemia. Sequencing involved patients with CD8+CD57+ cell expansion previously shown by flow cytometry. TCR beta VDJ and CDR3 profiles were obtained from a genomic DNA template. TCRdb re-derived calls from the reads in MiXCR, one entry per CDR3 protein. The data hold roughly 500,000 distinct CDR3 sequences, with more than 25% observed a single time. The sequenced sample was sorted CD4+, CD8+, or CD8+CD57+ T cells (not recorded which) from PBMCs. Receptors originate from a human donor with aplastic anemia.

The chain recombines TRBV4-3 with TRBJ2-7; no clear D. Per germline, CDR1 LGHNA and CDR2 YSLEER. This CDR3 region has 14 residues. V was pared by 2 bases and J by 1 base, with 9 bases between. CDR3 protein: CASSQLLGSYEQYF. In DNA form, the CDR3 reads TGCGCCAGCAGCCAATTACTGGGTTCCTACGAGCAGTACTTC.

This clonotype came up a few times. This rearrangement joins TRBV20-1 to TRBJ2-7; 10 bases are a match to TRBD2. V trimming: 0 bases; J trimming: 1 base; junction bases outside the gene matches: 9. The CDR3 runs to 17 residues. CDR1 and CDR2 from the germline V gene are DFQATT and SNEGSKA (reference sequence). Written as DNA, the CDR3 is TGCAGTGCTAGAGATTTAAGGGGACTAGCGATTTCCTACGAGCAGTACTTC. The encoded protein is CSARDLRGLAISYEQYF.

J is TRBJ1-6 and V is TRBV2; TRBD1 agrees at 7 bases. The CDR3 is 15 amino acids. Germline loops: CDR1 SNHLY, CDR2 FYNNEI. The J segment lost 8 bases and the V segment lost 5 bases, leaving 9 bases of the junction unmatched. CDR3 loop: CASSTERDSYSPLHF. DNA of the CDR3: TGTGCCAGCAGTACAGAGCGGGACAGCTATTCACCCCTCCACTTT.

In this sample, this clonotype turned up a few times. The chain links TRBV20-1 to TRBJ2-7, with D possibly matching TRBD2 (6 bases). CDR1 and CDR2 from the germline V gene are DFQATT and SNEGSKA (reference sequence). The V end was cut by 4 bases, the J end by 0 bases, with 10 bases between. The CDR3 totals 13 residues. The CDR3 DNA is TGCAGTGCTAAAGCTAGCGTCTCCTACGAGCAGTACTTC. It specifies CSAKASVSYEQYF.

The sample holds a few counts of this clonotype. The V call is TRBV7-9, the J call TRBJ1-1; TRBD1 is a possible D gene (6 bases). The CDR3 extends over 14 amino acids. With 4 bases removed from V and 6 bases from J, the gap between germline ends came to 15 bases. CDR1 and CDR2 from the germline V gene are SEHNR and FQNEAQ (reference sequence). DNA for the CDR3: TGTGCCAGCAGCTCCTTTGGACAGCGATCTGAAGCTTTCTTT. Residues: CASSSFGQRSEAFF.

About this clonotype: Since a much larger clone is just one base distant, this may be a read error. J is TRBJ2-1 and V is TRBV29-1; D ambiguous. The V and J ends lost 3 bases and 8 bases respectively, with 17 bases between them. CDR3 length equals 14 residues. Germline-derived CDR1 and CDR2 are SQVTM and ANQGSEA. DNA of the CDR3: TGCAGCGTTGAGGGGTCCACGCGGAGCGATGAGCAGTTCTTC. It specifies CSVEGSTRSDEQFF.

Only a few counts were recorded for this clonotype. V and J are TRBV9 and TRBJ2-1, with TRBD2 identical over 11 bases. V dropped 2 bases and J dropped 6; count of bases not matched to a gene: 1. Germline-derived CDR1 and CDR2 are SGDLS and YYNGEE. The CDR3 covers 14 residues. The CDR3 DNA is TGTGCCAGCAGCGTTAGCGGGGGGGCCAATGAGCAGTTCTTC. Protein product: CASSVSGGANEQFF.

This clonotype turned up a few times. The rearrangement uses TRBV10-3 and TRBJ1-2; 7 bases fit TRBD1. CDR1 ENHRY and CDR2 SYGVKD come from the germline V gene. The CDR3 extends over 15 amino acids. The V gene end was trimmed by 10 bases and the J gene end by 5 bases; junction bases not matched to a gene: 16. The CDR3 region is CASSYLTGEEYGYTF. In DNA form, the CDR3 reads TGTGCCAGCAGCTATCTTACAGGGGAAGAATATGGCTACACCTTC.

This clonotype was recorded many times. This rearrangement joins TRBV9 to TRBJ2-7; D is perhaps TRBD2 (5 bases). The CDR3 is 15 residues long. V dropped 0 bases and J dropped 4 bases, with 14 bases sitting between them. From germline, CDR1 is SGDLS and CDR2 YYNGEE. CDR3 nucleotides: TGTGCCAGCAGCGTAGATGAGGGAGAGGGTTACGAGCAGTACTTC. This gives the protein CASSVDEGEGYEQYF.

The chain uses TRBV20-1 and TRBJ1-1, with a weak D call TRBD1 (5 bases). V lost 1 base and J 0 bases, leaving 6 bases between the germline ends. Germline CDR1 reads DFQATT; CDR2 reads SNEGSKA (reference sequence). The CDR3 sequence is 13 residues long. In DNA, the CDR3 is TGCAGTGCTAGAGTGACAGTGAACACTGAAGCTTTCTTT. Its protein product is CSARVTVNTEAFF.

This chain's CDR3 is CASTLGTDNSPLHF. The CDR3 DNA reads TGTGCCAGCACCTTAGGGACAGATAATTCACCCCTCCACTTT. The chain combines TRBV25-1 with TRBJ1-6, with TRBD1 matching over 7 bases. V shed 7 bases and J 5 bases; nucleotides not matched to a gene: 5. CDR3 length: 14 amino acids. CDR1 is MGHDK and CDR2 is SYGVNS in the germline V gene.

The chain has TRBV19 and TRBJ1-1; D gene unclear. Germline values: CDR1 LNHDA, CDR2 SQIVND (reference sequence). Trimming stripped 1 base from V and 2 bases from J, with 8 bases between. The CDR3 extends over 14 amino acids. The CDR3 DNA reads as TGTGCCAGTAGTATAGCCAGTTTCAACACTGAAGCTTTCTTT. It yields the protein CASSIASFNTEAFF.

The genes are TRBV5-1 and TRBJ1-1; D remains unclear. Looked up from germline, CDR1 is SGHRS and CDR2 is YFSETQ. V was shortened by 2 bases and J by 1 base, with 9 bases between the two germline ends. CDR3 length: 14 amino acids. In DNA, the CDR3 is TGCGCCAGCAGCTTTACAGCTCCGAACACTGAAGCTTTCTTT. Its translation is CASSFTAPNTEAFF.